What follows describes a single T cell receptor beta chain. This CDR3 is built from 16 residues. Germline CDR1 MNHEY, CDR2 SVGAGI. V was pared by 0 bases and J by 5 bases, with 16 bases between. Individually, cDNA molecules had unique molecular identifiers attached to them. Using its own MiXCR run on the 5' RACE reads, TCRdb lists one record per CDR3 protein. The sample has some 80,000 distinct CDR3 sequences, roughly 15% seen once. The data belong to a study of early T cells in non-severe SARS-CoV-2 infection. The source is an adult who was a healthcare worker with PCR-confirmed SARS-CoV-2 infection or an uninfected control (not recorded which). Input material: whole blood. The chain uses TRBV6-5 and TRBJ1-1; possible D gene TRBD1, 5 bases. The CDR3 DNA is TGTGCCAGCAGTTACTCGGGGGGTGAGGGGATGACTGAAGCTTTCTTT. Its protein product is CASSYSGGEGMTEAFF.